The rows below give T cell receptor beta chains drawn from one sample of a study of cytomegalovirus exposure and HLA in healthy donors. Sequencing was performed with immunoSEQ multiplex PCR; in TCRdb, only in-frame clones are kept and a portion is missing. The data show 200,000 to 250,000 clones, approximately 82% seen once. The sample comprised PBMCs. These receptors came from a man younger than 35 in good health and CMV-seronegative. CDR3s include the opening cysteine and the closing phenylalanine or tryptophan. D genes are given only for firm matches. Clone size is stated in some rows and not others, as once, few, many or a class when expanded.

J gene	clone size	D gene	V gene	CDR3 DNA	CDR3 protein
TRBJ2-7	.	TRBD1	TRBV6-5	TGTGCCAGCAGTGCCTACAGGGGGCGGACCTACGAGCAGTACTTC	CASSAYRGRTYEQYF
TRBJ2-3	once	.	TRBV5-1	TGCGCCAGCAGGGCCGGGACTTACACAGATACGCAGTATTTT	CASRAGTYTDTQYF
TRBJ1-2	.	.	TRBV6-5	TGTGCCAGCAGTTACGCCGGTCCTCCTAGGCACTATGGCTACACCTTC	CASSYAGPPRHYGYTF
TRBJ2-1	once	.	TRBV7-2	TGTGCGATCTCGGGTGGCCGGGAGGAGCAGTTCTTC	CAISGGREEQFF
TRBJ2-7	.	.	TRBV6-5	TGTGCCAGCAGTTACGTATCCCGTCTAGACGAGCAGTACTTC	CASSYVSRLDEQYF
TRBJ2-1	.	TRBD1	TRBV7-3	TGTGCCAGCAGCCCAGGGACAGGGAGGAAGAATGAGCAGTTCTTC	CASSPGTGRKNEQFF
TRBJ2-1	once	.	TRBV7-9	TGTGTCAGCAGCGGCGACGTACGGGGTAACAATGAGCAGTTCTTC	CVSSGDVRGNNEQFF
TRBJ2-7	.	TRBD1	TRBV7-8	TGTGCCAGCAGGTCAGGACAGGCTTCTACCTACGAGCAGTACTTC	CASRSGQASTYEQYF
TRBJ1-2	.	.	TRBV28	TGTGCCAGCAGCCCCCCTGGGGAGGTGAACTATGGCTACACCTTC	CASSPPGEVNYGYTF
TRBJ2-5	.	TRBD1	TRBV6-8	TGTGCCAGCAGTTACTCGAAGGGACAGTTACCTCTCCAGTACTTC	CASSYSKGQLPLQYF
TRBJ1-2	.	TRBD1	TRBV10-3	TGTGCCATCAGTGAGAGGAGACAGGGGGATGGTGGCTACACCTTC	CAISERRQGDGGYTF
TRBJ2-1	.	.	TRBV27	TGTGCCAGCAGTCCGTCGAGTGGCTCCTACAATGAGCAGTTCTTC	CASSPSSGSYNEQFF
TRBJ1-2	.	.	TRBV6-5	TGTGCCAGCAGTTACTCGACTACAGGGTCGAACTATGGCTACACCTTC	CASSYSTTGSNYGYTF
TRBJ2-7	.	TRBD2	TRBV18	TGTGCCAGCTCACCACCAGGACTAGCAATCTACGAGCAGTACTTC	CASSPPGLAIYEQYF
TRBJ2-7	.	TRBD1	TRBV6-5	TGTGCCAGCAGCCCCGGGACAGGGGGACGCGAGCAGTACTTC	CASSPGTGGREQYF
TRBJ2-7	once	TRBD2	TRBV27	TGTGCCAGCAGTCCTCCAGCGGGGGCATCCTACGAGCAGTACTTC	CASSPPAGASYEQYF
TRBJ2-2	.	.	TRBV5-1	TGCGCCAGCAGCTTTAGCACCGGGGAGCTGTTTTTT	CASSFSTGELFF
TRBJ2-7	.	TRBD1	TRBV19	TGTGCCAGTAGTAGAGGACAGGCCTACGAGCAGTACTTC	CASSRGQAYEQYF
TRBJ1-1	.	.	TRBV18	TGTGCCAGCTCAACAGGGCGGGACACTGAAGCTTTCTTT	CASSTGRDTEAFF
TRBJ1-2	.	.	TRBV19	TGTGCCAGTAGTATTACCCGGGAAGGCTACACCTTC	CASSITREGYTF
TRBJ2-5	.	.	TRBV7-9	TGTGCCAGCAGCTTGGCTTCCCGGGAGCAGTACTTC	CASSLASREQYF
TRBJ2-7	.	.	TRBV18	TGTGCCAGCTCACCACCGACGGCGGCAGGGCACGAGCAGTACTTC	CASSPPTAAGHEQYF
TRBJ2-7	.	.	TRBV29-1	TGCAGCGTTGAAACAAGGACAACGGCTGCCTACGAGCAGTACTTC	CSVETRTTAAYEQYF
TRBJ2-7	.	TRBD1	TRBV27	TGTGCCAGCACTTACAGGGGGAGGTCCTACGAGCAGTACTTC	CASTYRGRSYEQYF
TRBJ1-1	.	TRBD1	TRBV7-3	TGTGCCAGCAGCTTCGACAGGGAGAACACTGAAGCTTTCTTT	CASSFDRENTEAFF
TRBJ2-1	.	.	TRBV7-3	TGTGCCAGCAGCCCCCGGGGGGGGACAGGGAATGAGCAGTTCTTC	CASSPRGGTGNEQFF
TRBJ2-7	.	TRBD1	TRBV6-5	TGTGCCACCCGGACAGGCGGGTTTGGAGAGCAGTACTTC	CATRTGGFGEQYF
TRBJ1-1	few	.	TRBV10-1	TGCGCCAGCAGTGCGACGGGGAACACTGAAGCTTTCTTT	CASSATGNTEAFF